The 10 T cell receptor beta chains listed next were all sequenced from one sample in a study of CD8+ T cells in alopecia areata. Sequencing relied on a cDNA template that was reverse transcribed from extracted RNA. The table came from immunoSEQ multiplex PCR; TCRdb's copy has only in-frame clones and leaves some out. The data show about 180,000 clones, 65% to 75% seen once. This specimen was CD8+ T cells sorted from blood, taken at week 0. The receptor set was obtained from a human donor with alopecia areata.

This sequence joins TRBV11-2 and TRBJ2-2; D is uncertain. The V end lost 4 bases, the J end lost 9 bases, and 6 bases lay between the germline ends. Germline V CDR1 and CDR2: SGHAT, FQNNGV. This CDR3 spans 11 amino acids. This CDR3 reads CASSSGWELFF. The CDR3 DNA sequence: TGTGCCAGCAGCTCAGGCTGGGAGCTGTTTTTT.

This clone was counted only a few times. CDR3 nucleotide sequence: TGTGCCAGTGGAAAGACAGGGTTTGACTACAATGAGCAGTTCTTC. Residues: CASGKTGFDYNEQFF. The chain couples TRBV19 to TRBJ2-1, with 7 bases lining up with TRBD1. The CDR3 length is 15 residues. The V segment lost 8 bases and the J segment 3 bases; nucleotides outside the gene matches: 10. From germline, CDR1 is LNHDA and CDR2 SQIVND (reference sequence).

The gene calls are TRBV30 and TRBJ2-6; no definite D call. There are 14 residues in the CDR3. V shed 5 bases and J shed 4 bases, with 12 bases lying between them. Germline V CDR1 and CDR2: GTSNPN, SVGIG (reference sequence). CDR3 DNA: TGTGCCTGGCTTAGTCCAAGAGGGGCCAACGTCCTGACTTTC. Encoded protein: CAWLSPRGANVLTF. Drawing the rest from reference TRBV30 and TRBJ2-6, the complete variable domain is SQTIHQWPATLVQPVGSPLSLECTVEGTSNPNLYWYRQAAGRGLQLLFYSVGIGQISSEVPQNLSASRPQDRQFILSSKKLLLSDSGFYLCAWLSPRGANVLTFGAGSRLTVL.

In this sample, this clone turned up a few times. The V gene is TRBV5-1, the J gene TRBJ2-3; no definite D call. This CDR3 has 14 residues. V was pared by 4 bases and J by 1 base, with 10 bases between. Germline V gives CDR1 SGHRS, CDR2 YFSETQ. CDR3: CASSPIIGTDTQYF. CDR3 nucleotides: TGCGCCAGCAGCCCAATAATAGGCACAGATACGCAGTATTTT.

The genes are TRBV7-9 and TRBJ2-2, with D perhaps TRBD1 (6 bases). This CDR3 comprises 14 residues. From germline, CDR1 is SEHNR and CDR2 FQNEAQ (reference sequence). V lost 6 bases to trimming and J lost 1 base, with 9 bases between them. For the CDR3, the DNA is TGTGCCAGCAGTCCACAGGGGAACACCGGGGAGCTGTTTTTT. Its protein is CASSPQGNTGELFF.

The chain joins TRBV30 to TRBJ1-2; D remains unclear. The germline V gene has CDR1 GTSNPN and CDR2 SVGIG (reference sequence). The CDR3 loop spans 14 amino acids. The V end lost 5 bases, the J end lost 6 bases, and 19 bases lay between the germline ends. In DNA, the CDR3 is TGTGCCTGGGGTCCCCCAGGCAGAAATGATGGCTACACCTTC. It specifies CAWGPPGRNDGYTF.

The chain employs TRBV29-1 and TRBJ2-2, with D perhaps assigned TRBD1 or TRBD2 (5 bases each). The CDR3 extends over 13 amino acids. V lost 7 bases and J 4 bases, leaving 13 bases between the germline ends. Looked up from germline, CDR1 is SQVTM and CDR2 is ANQGSEA. The CDR3 region has the DNA TGCAGCGCTGAGAGGGGTCTCACCGGGGAGCTGTTTTTT. Translated: CSAERGLTGELFF.

The table lists this clone with a few counts. The genes are TRBV7-3 and TRBJ1-1, with D possibly being TRBD1 (5 bases). Looked up from germline, CDR1 is SGHTA and CDR2 is FQGTGA. The CDR3 consists of 15 residues. Trimming stripped 2 bases from V and 7 bases from J, with 17 bases between. CDR3 DNA sequence: TGTGCCAGCAGCTTATCCTCAGGGCCATTTGGTGAAGCTTTCTTT. Translating gives CASSLSSGPFGEAFF. Using reference TRBV7-3 and TRBJ1-1 for the parts outside the CDR3, the full variable domain is GAGVSQTPSNKVTEKGKYVELRCDPISGHTALYWYRQSLGQGPEFLIYFQGTGAADDSGLPNDRFFAVRPEGSVSTLKIQRTERGDSAVYLCASSLSSGPFGEAFFGQGTRLTVV.

This chain connects TRBV4-1 to TRBJ2-7; D call uncertain. The germline gives CDR1 MGHRA, CDR2 YSYEKL. The V end was cut by 3 bases, the J end by 0 bases, with 6 bases between. The CDR3 consists of 13 residues. The CDR3 sequence is CASSQEISYEQYF. CDR3 bases: TGCGCCAGCAGCCAGGAGATCTCCTACGAGCAGTACTTC.

The CDR3 spells CASSWTFSGEQYF. CDR3 DNA: TGTGCCAGCAGCTGGACTTTCTCGGGAGAGCAGTACTTC. The rearrangement joins TRBV5-6 to TRBJ2-7; D might be TRBD2 (5 bases). Per the germline V gene, CDR1 is SGHDT and CDR2 is YYEEEE. CDR3 length: 13 amino acids. With 3 bases removed from V and 7 bases from J, the gap between germline ends came to 14 bases.